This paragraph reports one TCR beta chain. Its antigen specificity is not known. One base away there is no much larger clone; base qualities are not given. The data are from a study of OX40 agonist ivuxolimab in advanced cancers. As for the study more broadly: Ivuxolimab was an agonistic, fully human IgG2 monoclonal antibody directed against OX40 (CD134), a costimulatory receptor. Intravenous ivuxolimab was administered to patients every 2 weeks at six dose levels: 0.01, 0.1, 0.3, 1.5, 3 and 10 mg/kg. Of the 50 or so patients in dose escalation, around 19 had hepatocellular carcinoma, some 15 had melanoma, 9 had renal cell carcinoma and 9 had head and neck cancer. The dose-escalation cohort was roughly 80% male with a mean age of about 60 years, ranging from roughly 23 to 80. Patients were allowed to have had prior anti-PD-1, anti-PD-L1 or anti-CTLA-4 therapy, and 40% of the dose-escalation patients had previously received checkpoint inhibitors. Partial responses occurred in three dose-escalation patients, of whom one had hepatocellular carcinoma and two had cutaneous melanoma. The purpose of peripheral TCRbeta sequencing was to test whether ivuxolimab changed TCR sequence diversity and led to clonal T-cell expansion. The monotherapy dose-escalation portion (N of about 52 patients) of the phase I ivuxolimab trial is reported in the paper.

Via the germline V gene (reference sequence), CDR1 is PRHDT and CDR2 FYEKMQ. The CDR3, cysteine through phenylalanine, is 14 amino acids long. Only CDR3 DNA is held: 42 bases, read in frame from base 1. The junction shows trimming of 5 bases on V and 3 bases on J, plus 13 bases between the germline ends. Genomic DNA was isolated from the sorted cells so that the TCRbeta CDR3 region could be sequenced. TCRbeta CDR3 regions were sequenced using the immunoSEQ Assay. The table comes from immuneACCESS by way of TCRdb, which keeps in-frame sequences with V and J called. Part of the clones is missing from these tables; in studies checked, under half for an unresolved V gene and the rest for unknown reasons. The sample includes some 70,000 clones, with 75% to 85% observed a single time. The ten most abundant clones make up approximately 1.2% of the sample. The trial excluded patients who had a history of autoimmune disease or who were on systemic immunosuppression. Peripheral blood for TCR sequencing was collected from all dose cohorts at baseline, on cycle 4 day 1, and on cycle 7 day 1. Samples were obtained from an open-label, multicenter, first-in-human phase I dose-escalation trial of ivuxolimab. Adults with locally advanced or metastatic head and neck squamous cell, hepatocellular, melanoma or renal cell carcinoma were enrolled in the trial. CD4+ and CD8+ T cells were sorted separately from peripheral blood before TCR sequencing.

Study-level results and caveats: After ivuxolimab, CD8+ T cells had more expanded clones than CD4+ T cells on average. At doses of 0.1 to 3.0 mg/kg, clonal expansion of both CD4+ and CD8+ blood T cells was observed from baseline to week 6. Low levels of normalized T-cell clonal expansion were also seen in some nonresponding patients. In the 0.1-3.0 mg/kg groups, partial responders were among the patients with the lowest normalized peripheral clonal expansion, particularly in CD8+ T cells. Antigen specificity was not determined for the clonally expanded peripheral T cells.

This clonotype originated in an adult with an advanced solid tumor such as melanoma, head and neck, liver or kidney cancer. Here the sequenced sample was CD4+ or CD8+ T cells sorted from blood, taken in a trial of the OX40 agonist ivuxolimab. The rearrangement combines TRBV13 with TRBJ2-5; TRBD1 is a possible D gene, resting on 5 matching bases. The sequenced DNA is TGTGCCAGCAGCCCATCCCCGACAGAAGAGACCCAGTACTTC. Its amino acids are CASSPSPTEETQYF. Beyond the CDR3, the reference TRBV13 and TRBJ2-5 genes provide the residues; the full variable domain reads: AAGVIQSPRHLIKEKRETATLKCYPIPRHDTVYWYQQGPGQDPQFLISFYEKMQSDKGSIPDRFSAQQFSDYHSELNMSSLELGDSALYFCASSPSPTEETQYFGPGTRLLVL.